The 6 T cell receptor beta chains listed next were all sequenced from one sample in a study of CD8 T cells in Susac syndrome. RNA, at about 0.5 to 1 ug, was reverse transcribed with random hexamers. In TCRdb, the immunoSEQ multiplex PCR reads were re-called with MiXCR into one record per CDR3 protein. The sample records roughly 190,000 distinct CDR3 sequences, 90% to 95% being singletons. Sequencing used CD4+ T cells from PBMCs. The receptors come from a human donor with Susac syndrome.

The CDR3 coding sequence is TGCAGTGCTCCGGGACTAGCGGACAATGAGCAGTTCTTC. Protein product: CSAPGLADNEQFF. J is TRBJ2-1 and V is TRBV20-1, with 11 positions matching TRBD2. Germline CDR1 reads DFQATT; CDR2 reads SNEGSKA (reference sequence). The CDR3 loop spans 13 amino acids. V lost 5 bases, J lost 5 bases, and 2 bases stayed unmatched.

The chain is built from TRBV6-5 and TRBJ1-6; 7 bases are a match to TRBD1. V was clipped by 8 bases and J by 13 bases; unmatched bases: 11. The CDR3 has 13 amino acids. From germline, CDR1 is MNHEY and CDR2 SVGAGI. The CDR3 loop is CASRDRQFGPLHF. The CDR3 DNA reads TGTGCCAGCCGGGACAGACAATTCGGGCCCCTCCACTTT.

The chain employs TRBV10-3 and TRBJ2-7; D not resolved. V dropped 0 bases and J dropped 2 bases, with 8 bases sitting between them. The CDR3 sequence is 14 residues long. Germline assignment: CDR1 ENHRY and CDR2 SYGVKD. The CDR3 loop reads CAISESTDTYEQYF. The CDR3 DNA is TGTGCCATCAGTGAGTCGACGGATACCTACGAGCAGTACTTC.

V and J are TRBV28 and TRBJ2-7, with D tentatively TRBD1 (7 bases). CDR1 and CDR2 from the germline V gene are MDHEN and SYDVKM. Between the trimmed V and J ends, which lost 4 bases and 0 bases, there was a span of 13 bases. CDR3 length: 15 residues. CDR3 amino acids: CASSSPQGGSYEQYF. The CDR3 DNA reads TGTGCCAGCAGTTCGCCCCAGGGGGGCTCCTACGAGCAGTACTTC.

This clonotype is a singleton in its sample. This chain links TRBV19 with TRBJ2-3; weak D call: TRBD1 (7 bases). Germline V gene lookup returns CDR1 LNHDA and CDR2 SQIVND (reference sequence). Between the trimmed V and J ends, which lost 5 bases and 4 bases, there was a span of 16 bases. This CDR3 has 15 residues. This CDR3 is CASSPQGRRADTQYF. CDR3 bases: TGTGCCAGTAGTCCACAGGGGAGGAGAGCAGATACGCAGTATTTT.

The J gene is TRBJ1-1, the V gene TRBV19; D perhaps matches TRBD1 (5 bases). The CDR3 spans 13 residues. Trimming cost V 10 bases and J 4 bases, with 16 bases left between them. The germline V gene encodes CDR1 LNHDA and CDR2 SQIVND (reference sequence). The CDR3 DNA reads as TGTGCCACCCTCGCGGGACGGGGCACTGAAGCTTTCTTT. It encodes CATLAGRGTEAFF. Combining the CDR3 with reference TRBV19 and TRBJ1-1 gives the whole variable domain DGGITQSPKYLFRKEGQNVTLSCEQNLNHDAMYWYRQDPGQGLRLIYYSQIVNDFQKGDIAEGYSVSREKKESFPLTVTSAQKNPTAFYLCATLAGRGTEAFFGQGTRLTVV.